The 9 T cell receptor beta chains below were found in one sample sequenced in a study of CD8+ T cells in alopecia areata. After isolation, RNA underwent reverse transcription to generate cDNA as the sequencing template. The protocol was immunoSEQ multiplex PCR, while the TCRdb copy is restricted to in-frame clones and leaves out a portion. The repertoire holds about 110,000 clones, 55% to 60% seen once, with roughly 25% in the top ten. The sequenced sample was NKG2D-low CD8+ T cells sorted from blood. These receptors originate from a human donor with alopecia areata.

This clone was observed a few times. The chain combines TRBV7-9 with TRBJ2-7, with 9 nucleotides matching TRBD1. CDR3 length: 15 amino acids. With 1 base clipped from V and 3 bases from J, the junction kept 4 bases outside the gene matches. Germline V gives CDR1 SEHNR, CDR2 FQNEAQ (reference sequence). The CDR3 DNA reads TGTGCCAGCAGCTTAGAGGGGACAGGGATCTACGAGCAGTACTTC. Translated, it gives CASSLEGTGIYEQYF.

CDR3 DNA sequence: TGTGCCAGCAGACCGGGACTAGCGGGTCTGACCGGGGAGCTGTTTTTT. Amino acids: CASRPGLAGLTGELFF. The rearrangement uses TRBV6-6 and TRBJ2-2, with 12 bases identical to TRBD2. V lost 6 bases to trimming and J lost 5 bases; unmatched junction nucleotides: 7. Germline values: CDR1 MNHNY, CDR2 SVGAGI (reference sequence). CDR3 length: 16 amino acids.

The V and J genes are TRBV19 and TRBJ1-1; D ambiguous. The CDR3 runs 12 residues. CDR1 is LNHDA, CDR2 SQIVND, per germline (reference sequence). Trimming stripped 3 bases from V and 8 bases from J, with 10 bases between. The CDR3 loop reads CASSIGQSEAFF. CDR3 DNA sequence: TGTGCCAGTAGTATCGGCCAGTCAGAAGCTTTCTTT.

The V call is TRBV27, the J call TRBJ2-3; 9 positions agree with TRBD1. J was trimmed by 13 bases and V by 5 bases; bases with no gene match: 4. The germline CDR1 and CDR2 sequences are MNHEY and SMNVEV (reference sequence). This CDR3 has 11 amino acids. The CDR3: CASSPGQGEYF. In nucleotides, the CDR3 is TGTGCCAGCAGTCCGGGACAGGGAGAGTATTTT.

The CDR3 DNA follows: TGCGCCAGCAGTGATTTCGGAGCGGCGGGACCCGGAGATACGCAGTATTTT. This encodes CASSDFGAAGPGDTQYF. The chain joins TRBV10-2 to TRBJ2-3; weak D call: TRBD2 (6 bases). The germline V and J ends were trimmed by 3 bases and 5 bases, with 21 bases remaining between them. Germline V gene data show CDR1 as WSHSY and CDR2 as SAAADI. The CDR3 runs to 17 residues.

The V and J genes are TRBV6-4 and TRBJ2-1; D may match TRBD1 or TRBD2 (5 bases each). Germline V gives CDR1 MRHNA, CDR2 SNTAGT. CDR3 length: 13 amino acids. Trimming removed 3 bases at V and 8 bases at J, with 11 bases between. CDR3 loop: CASSEGLAYEQFF. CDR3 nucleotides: TGTGCCAGCAGTGAGGGGCTAGCCTATGAGCAGTTCTTC.

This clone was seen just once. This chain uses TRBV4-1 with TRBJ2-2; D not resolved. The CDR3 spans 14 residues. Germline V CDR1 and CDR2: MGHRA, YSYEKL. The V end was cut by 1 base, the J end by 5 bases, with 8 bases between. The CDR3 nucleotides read TGCGCCAGCAGCCAAGTTATGCGGACCGGGGAGCTGTTTTTT. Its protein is CASSQVMRTGELFF.

The CDR3 nucleotides read TGTGCCAGCAGCTTTAGACAGGACGGACCTTCCTACGAGCAGTACTTC. Residues: CASSFRQDGPSYEQYF. V gene TRBV7-8 combines with J gene TRBJ2-7, with D perhaps matching TRBD1 (6 bases). The CDR3 covers 16 residues. Trimming pared 3 bases from V and 1 base from J, leaving 16 bases between. Germline lookup yields CDR1 SGHVS and CDR2 FQNEAQ.

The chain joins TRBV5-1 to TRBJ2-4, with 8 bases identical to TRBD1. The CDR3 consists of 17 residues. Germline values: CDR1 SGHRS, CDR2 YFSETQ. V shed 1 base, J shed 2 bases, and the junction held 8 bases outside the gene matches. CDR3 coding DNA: TGCGCCAGCAGCTTGAGGTCACAGGGGGTGTCCAAAAACATTCAGTACTTC. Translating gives CASSLRSQGVSKNIQYF.